These 27 T cell receptor beta chains came from one sample sequenced in a study of blood T cell repertoires in COVID-19. The protocol was immunoSEQ multiplex PCR, while the TCRdb copy is restricted to in-frame clones and leaves out a portion. The sample records 250,000 or so clones, roughly 90% being singletons. Material for sequencing was peripheral blood. These receptors were obtained from a woman aged 60-75 years with acute or convalescent COVID-19.

J is TRBJ2-5 and V is TRBV3-1 (or the pseudogene TRBV3-2), with 8 nucleotides matching TRBD1. CDR3 length: 19 amino acids. The germline V gene encodes CDR1 LGHDT and CDR2 YNNKEL (reference sequence). Germline trimming cut 0 bases from V and 4 bases from J; bases unmatched to any gene: 16. Written as DNA, the CDR3 is TGTGCCAGCAGCCAAGAATCATTGGGAGGACAGGGCAGTGGAGAGACCCAGTACTTC. It encodes CASSQESLGGQGSGETQYF.

CDR3 nucleotide sequence: TGTGCCAGCAGCCAAGCAGACAGGGGGGAGACCCAGTACTTC. Residues: CASSQADRGETQYF. V gene TRBV4-2 combines with J gene TRBJ2-5; the match to TRBD1 covers 9 bases. Germline CDR1 reads LGHNA; CDR2 reads YNFKEQ. This CDR3 contains 14 residues. V gave up 1 base and J gave up 5 bases; unmatched junction bases: 2.

This clone was observed a single time. This chain connects TRBV9 to TRBJ1-1; D possibly corresponds to TRBD1 (6 bases). CDR1 SGDLS and CDR2 YYNGEE come from the germline V gene. The CDR3 contains 14 residues. Trimming removed 4 bases from V and 4 bases from J, with 14 bases in between. The CDR3 here is CASSPSGTSTEAFF. DNA for the CDR3: TGTGCCAGCAGCCCTAGCGGGACATCCACTGAAGCTTTCTTT.

The chain combines TRBV5-1 with TRBJ1-1; D is unclear. This CDR3 contains 14 residues. Deletions cut 7 bases from V and 0 bases from J, with 13 bases between. Germline lookup yields CDR1 SGHRS and CDR2 YFSETQ. This CDR3 reads CASSVGGLNTEAFF. CDR3 sequence (DNA): TGCGCCAGCTCGGTAGGAGGTTTGAACACTGAAGCTTTCTTT.

This CDR3 is CASSKTGYTEAFF. The CDR3 bases are TGTGCCAGCAGCAAAACAGGGTACACTGAAGCTTTCTTT. This chain joins TRBV11-3 and TRBJ1-1; tentatively, D is TRBD1 (6 bases). This CDR3 is built from 13 residues. The germline gives CDR1 SGHNT, CDR2 YENEEA. V was trimmed by 5 bases and J by 3 bases, leaving 10 bases between them.

The chain joins TRBV7-3 to TRBJ2-1, with 10 bases lining up with TRBD2. From germline, CDR1 is SGHTA and CDR2 FQGTGA. This CDR3 contains 17 residues. Germline trimming cut 5 bases from V and 5 bases from J; bases unmatched to any gene: 12. CDR3 DNA sequence: TGTGCCAGCAGCCCTAAGGGAAGCGGGGGGGCCCACAATGAGCAGTTCTTC. This codes for CASSPKGSGGAHNEQFF.

CDR3 sequence (DNA): TGTGCCAGCAGTCAGGGGAAGAACACTGAAGCTTTCTTT. This gives the protein CASSQGKNTEAFF. The gene calls are TRBV6-5 and TRBJ1-1; a possible D gene is TRBD1 (6 bases). Germline values: CDR1 MNHEY, CDR2 SVGAGI. Trimming pared 5 bases from V and 1 base from J, leaving 8 bases between. This CDR3 has 13 residues.

The V gene is TRBV3-1 (or the pseudogene TRBV3-2), the J gene TRBJ1-1, with 9 bases fitting TRBD1. This CDR3 is built from 14 residues. The germline gives CDR1 LGHDT, CDR2 YNNKEL (reference sequence). V shed 4 bases, J shed 4 bases, and the junction held 4 bases outside the gene matches. CDR3: CASSPPGQGTEAFF. The CDR3 nucleotides read TGTGCCAGCAGCCCCCCGGGACAGGGCACTGAAGCTTTCTTT.

The chain recombines TRBV7-9 with TRBJ1-5, with D hard to call. This CDR3 spans 15 amino acids. V lost 3 bases and J lost 3, with 12 bases in between. Germline assignment: CDR1 SEHNR and CDR2 FQNEAQ (reference sequence). The CDR3 nucleotides are TGTGCCAGCAGCTTGGCCGGGTCTCCCAATCAGCCCCAGCATTTT. Protein sequence: CASSLAGSPNQPQHF.

The CDR3 region has the DNA TGTGCCAGCAGTACAGGGGACACTGAAGCTTTCTTT. This codes for CASSTGDTEAFF. The rearrangement uses TRBV27 and TRBJ1-1; TRBD1 matches at 7 bases. CDR1 MNHEY and CDR2 SMNVEV come from the germline V gene (reference sequence). V was clipped by 5 bases and J by 3 bases; unmatched bases: 0. This CDR3 spans 12 amino acids.

V and J are TRBV5-1 and TRBJ1-3, with D maybe TRBD1 (6 bases). The CDR3 has 16 residues. CDR1 is SGHRS, CDR2 YFSETQ, per germline. V lost 3 bases to trimming and J lost 8 bases, with 21 bases between them. CDR3 in amino acids: CASSSAPTGAEHTIYF. The CDR3 bases are TGCGCCAGCAGCTCGGCCCCGACAGGAGCGGAACACACCATATATTTT.

The chain links TRBV7-9 to TRBJ1-2, with 8 positions matching TRBD1. V lost 1 base and J lost 8; bases outside the gene matches: 9. The CDR3 totals 15 residues. Germline V CDR1 and CDR2: SEHNR, FQNEAQ (reference sequence). The CDR3 nucleotides read TGTGCCAGCAGCTTAGTAGGGCAGGGGGCTGGAGGCTACACCTTC. It specifies CASSLVGQGAGGYTF.

V usage is TRBV5-1 and J usage is TRBJ1-4; D remains unclear. CDR3 length equals 16 residues. Germline CDR1 reads SGHRS; CDR2 reads YFSETQ. Between the trimmed V and J ends, which lost 4 bases and 4 bases, there was a span of 17 bases. This CDR3 reads CASSPRAENYNEKLFF. The CDR3 DNA reads as TGCGCCAGCAGCCCGCGGGCAGAGAATTATAATGAAAAACTGTTTTTT.

The DNA of the CDR3 is TGTGCCAGCAGCCAACTCATAGGAGGGGGCCCCGGGGAGCTGTTTTTT. As protein: CASSQLIGGGPGELFF. The chain recombines TRBV3-1 (or the pseudogene TRBV3-2) with TRBJ2-2; D is possibly TRBD1 (7 bases). The V gene lost 2 bases and the J gene lost 6 bases, with 16 bases spanning the gap. CDR3 length: 16 amino acids. Germline CDR1 and CDR2: LGHDT and YNNKEL (reference sequence).

This chain joins TRBV5-1 and TRBJ2-3; D not certain. Germline lookup yields CDR1 SGHRS and CDR2 YFSETQ. This CDR3 is built from 11 residues. V was cut by 0 bases and J by 8 bases, with 4 bases left in between. CDR3 sequence: CASSLGSTQYF. The CDR3 bases are TGCGCCAGCAGCTTGGGCAGTACGCAGTATTTT.

This sequence joins TRBV30 and TRBJ1-6; D not certain. From germline, CDR1 is GTSNPN and CDR2 SVGIG (reference sequence). The CDR3 contains 13 residues. Trimming cost V 5 bases and J 10 bases, with 15 bases left between them. The DNA for the CDR3 is TGTGCCTGGGGGAGGGATAGGGAATCACCCCTCCACTTT. Its translation is CAWGRDRESPLHF.

The chain links TRBV7-6 to TRBJ2-3; TRBD1 aligns across 7 bases. Germline CDR1 and CDR2: SGHVS and FNYEAQ. The V segment lost 6 bases and the J segment 0 bases; nucleotides outside the gene matches: 6. There are 15 residues in the CDR3. The CDR3 DNA is TGTGCCAGCAGTCCCCGGACAGGCAGCACAGATACGCAGTATTTT. Its translation is CASSPRTGSTDTQYF.

The rearrangement joins TRBV6-5 to TRBJ1-5; D not resolved. With 0 bases removed from V and 6 bases from J, the gap between germline ends came to 12 bases. Germline V gives CDR1 MNHEY, CDR2 SVGAGI. CDR3 length: 15 residues. The CDR3 nucleotides are TGTGCCAGCAGTTACTCGGGGAGAGCTACTCAGCCCCAGCATTTT. Translating gives CASSYSGRATQPQHF.

The chain recombines TRBV6-6 with TRBJ1-2; D gene unclear. Trimming took 6 bases from V and 8 from J, leaving 13 bases between them. There are 12 residues in the CDR3. Germline values: CDR1 MNHNY, CDR2 SVGAGI (reference sequence). CDR3 sequence (DNA): TGTGCCAGCAGCCCCAGAGGGTGGGGCTACACCTTC. Residues: CASSPRGWGYTF.

V is TRBV6-6 and J is TRBJ2-7, with D possibly matching TRBD1 (6 bases). Trimming left V 7 bases short and J 2 bases short, with 15 bases between. The germline gives CDR1 MNHNY, CDR2 SVGAGI (reference sequence). The CDR3 is 14 residues long. CDR3 bases: TGTGCCAGCATCCGGGACACCCTAACCTACGAGCAGTACTTC. It yields the protein CASIRDTLTYEQYF.

The gene calls are TRBV5-1 and TRBJ1-1, with a weak D call TRBD1 (6 bases). The CDR3 extends over 15 amino acids. Trimming removed 0 bases at V and 4 bases at J, with 13 bases between. Per germline, CDR1 SGHRS and CDR2 YFSETQ. CDR3 sequence (DNA): TGCGCCAGCAGCTTGGCCAGGGGAACAACCACTGAAGCTTTCTTT. Encoded protein: CASSLARGTTTEAFF.

The CDR3 nucleotides read TGTGCCATCAGTGAGTCGAAGGGACAGGGGAATCAGCCCCAGCATTTT. This encodes CAISESKGQGNQPQHF. The chain is built from TRBV10-3 and TRBJ1-5, with 10 bases lining up with TRBD1. Losses at the gene ends were 0 bases for V and 4 bases for J; bases not matched to a gene: 3. CDR3 length: 16 amino acids. The germline V gene has CDR1 ENHRY and CDR2 SYGVKD.

The chain uses TRBV2 and TRBJ1-1, with a weak D call TRBD1 (6 bases). Trimming stripped 2 bases from V and 5 bases from J, with 15 bases between. From germline, CDR1 is SNHLY and CDR2 FYNNEI. The CDR3 is 15 residues long. The CDR3 DNA sequence: TGTGCCAGCAGTGAATACCCGGGAAGGGGGACTGAAGCTTTCTTT. This gives the protein CASSEYPGRGTEAFF.

The chain couples TRBV7-9 to TRBJ1-2, with TRBD1 as a possible D gene (5 bases). Germline CDR1 reads SEHNR; CDR2 reads FQNEAQ (reference sequence). The CDR3 is 18 amino acids. V lost 5 bases to trimming and J lost 1 base, with 23 bases between them. In DNA form, the CDR3 reads TGTGCCAGCAGCACTAGCCCCGTGGCAGGGAGGATTAACTATGGCTACACCTTC. Translated, it gives CASSTSPVAGRINYGYTF.

This chain uses TRBV6-6 with TRBJ1-4; TRBD1 might be the D (6 bases). CDR1 and CDR2 (germline): MNHNY, SVGAGI (reference sequence). V lost 2 bases to trimming and J lost 4 bases, with 11 bases between them. The CDR3 is made up of 15 amino acids. CDR3 sequence: CASSYTGFDNEKLFF. CDR3 DNA sequence: TGTGCCAGCAGTTACACAGGGTTCGATAATGAAAAACTGTTTTTT.

The chain has TRBV3-1 (or the pseudogene TRBV3-2) and TRBJ2-1; D may be TRBD1 (7 bases). Trimming stripped 0 bases from V and 8 bases from J, with 11 bases between. The germline V gene has CDR1 LGHDT and CDR2 YNNKEL (reference sequence). This CDR3 region has 14 residues. CDR3 region: CASSQDQGGDEQFF. In DNA, the CDR3 is TGTGCCAGCAGCCAAGACCAGGGGGGCGATGAGCAGTTCTTC.

The rearrangement joins TRBV5-1 to TRBJ1-2; 7 positions match TRBD1. V shed 2 bases, J shed 4 bases, and the junction held 8 bases outside the gene matches. Germline CDR1 reads SGHRS; CDR2 reads YFSETQ. The CDR3 length is 15 residues. The CDR3 bases are TGCGCCAGCAGCTTCAATATCGCAGGGGGCTATGGCTACACCTTC. This translates into CASSFNIAGGYGYTF.